Following are 24 T cell receptor beta chains from one sample sequenced in a study of a mutant IDH1 vaccine in newly diagnosed glioma. The time point: baseline, week 1 (first vaccination visit). Treatment reported: pre-vaccination baseline after standard-of-care therapy. TCRdb keeps only in-frame clones here, not all; method: immunoSEQ multiplex PCR. The sample lists around 87,000 clones, roughly 80% occurring once. This material consisted of PBMCs, taken from a glioma patient treated with radiotherapy, temozolomide or both. Source of these receptors: a woman in her forties or fifties with glioma.

Here the CDR3 reads CASTPVDTSGNTIYF. The CDR3 DNA is TGTGCCAGTACCCCGGTGGACACCTCTGGAAACACCATATATTTT. V is TRBV19 and J is TRBJ1-3; the D gene is possibly TRBD1 (5 bases). The CDR3 contains 15 residues. From germline, CDR1 is LNHDA and CDR2 SQIVND (reference sequence). Trimming pared 7 bases from V and 0 bases from J, leaving 13 bases between.

V and J are TRBV30 and TRBJ2-7; 13 bases map to TRBD2. This CDR3 has 16 residues. V shed 2 bases and J 5 bases; nucleotides not matched to a gene: 9. CDR1 and CDR2 from the germline V gene are GTSNPN and SVGIG (reference sequence). CDR3 coding DNA: TGTGCCTGGAGTCGCATCGGGACTAGCGGGGTAAACGAGCAGTACTTC. Encoded protein: CAWSRIGTSGVNEQYF.

The chain links TRBV12-5 to TRBJ1-2; D is uncertain. V lost 5 bases to trimming and J lost 1 base, with 14 bases between them. The CDR3 totals 15 residues. Germline V CDR1 and CDR2: LGHNT, FRNRAP. CDR3 in DNA: TGTGCTAGTGGTCCCCCTCGAGGGATTAACTATGGCTACACCTTC. Protein: CASGPPRGINYGYTF.

This rearrangement joins TRBV5-1 to TRBJ2-3; tentatively, D is TRBD1 (6 bases). There are 15 residues in the CDR3. Germline V CDR1 and CDR2: SGHRS, YFSETQ. The ends were cut back, 4 bases at V and 0 bases at J, with 12 bases in the middle. Here the CDR3 reads CASSPGHVSTDTQYF. The CDR3 bases are TGCGCCAGCAGCCCGGGACACGTAAGCACAGATACGCAGTATTTT. The complete variable domain, with remaining parts taken from reference TRBV5-1 and TRBJ2-3, reads KAGVTQTPRYLIKTRGQQVTLSCSPISGHRSVSWYQQTPGQGLQFLFEYFSETQRNKGNFPGRFSGRQFSNSRSEMNVSTLELGDSALYLCASSPGHVSTDTQYFGPGTRLTVL.

The rearrangement uses TRBV9 and TRBJ2-3, with 7 nucleotides matching TRBD2. The V gene end was trimmed by 0 bases and the J gene end by 0 bases; junction bases not matched to a gene: 7. CDR1 is SGDLS, CDR2 YYNGEE, per germline. This CDR3 comprises 17 residues. The CDR3 spells CASSVAGGSTSTDTQYF. CDR3 DNA: TGTGCCAGCAGCGTAGCGGGGGGTAGTACTAGCACAGATACGCAGTATTTT.

The chain has TRBV12-5 and TRBJ2-6; D remains ambiguous. Germline V CDR1 and CDR2: LGHNT, FRNRAP. The CDR3 totals 15 residues. Between the trimmed V and J ends, which lost 6 bases and 0 bases, there was a span of 9 bases. The CDR3 nucleotides read TGTGCTAGTGGCTTCTTCAGCTCTGGGGCCAACGTCCTGACTTTC. Translated: CASGFFSSGANVLTF.

The chain employs TRBV7-9 and TRBJ1-2, with TRBD1 identical over 7 bases. The length of the CDR3 is 15 residues. The V gene's germline CDR1 is SEHNR and CDR2 FQNEAQ (reference sequence). With V trimmed by 5 bases and J by 4 bases, 10 bases remained unmatched. In DNA, the CDR3 is TGTGCCAGCAGCCTCCGGGACAGTCGAGGCTATGGCTACACCTTC. It yields the protein CASSLRDSRGYGYTF. Full variable domain (missing parts from reference TRBV7-9 and TRBJ1-2): DTGVSQNPRHKITKRGQNVTFRCDPISEHNRLYWYRQTLGQGPEFLTYFQNEAQLEKSRLLSDRFSAERPKGSFSTLEIQRTEQGDSAMYLCASSLRDSRGYGYTFGSGTRLTVV.

CDR3 bases: TGTGCCAGCAGTGCCCCCGGGACAGGGGGCAGAGAGACCCAGTACTTC. Translating it yields CASSAPGTGGRETQYF. The rearrangement links TRBV6-1 to TRBJ2-5, with TRBD1 matching over 12 bases. Germline V gene sequence: CDR1 MNHNS, CDR2 SASEGT. V lost 4 bases to trimming and J lost 4 bases; unmatched junction nucleotides: 7. This CDR3 is built from 16 residues.

The V call is TRBV4-2, the J call TRBJ2-1, with 9 nucleotides matching TRBD2. The CDR3 has 14 amino acids. Germline CDR1 reads LGHNA; CDR2 reads YNFKEQ. V gave up 1 base and J gave up 10 bases; unmatched junction bases: 5. CDR3: CASSQGVAGEEQFF. DNA for the CDR3: TGTGCCAGCAGCCAAGGCGTAGCGGGGGAGGAGCAGTTCTTC.

This sequence joins TRBV6-6 and TRBJ1-4; D perhaps matches TRBD1 (6 bases). Germline assignment: CDR1 MNHNY and CDR2 SVGAGI (reference sequence). The CDR3 runs to 13 residues. V was trimmed by 2 bases and J by 5 bases, leaving 6 bases between them. The CDR3 is CASSYTGNEKLFF. CDR3 DNA: TGTGCCAGCAGTTACACAGGGAATGAAAAACTGTTTTTT.

The V gene is TRBV5-6, the J gene TRBJ2-5, with D tentatively TRBD2 (5 bases). CDR1 and CDR2 from the germline V gene are SGHDT and YYEEEE. The ends were cut back, 1 base at V and 9 bases at J, with 13 bases in the middle. The CDR3 runs 13 residues. The CDR3 loop reads CASSLTSQRPQYF. The DNA for the CDR3 is TGTGCCAGCAGCTTGACCAGCCAGCGGCCCCAGTACTTC.

The chain is built from TRBV4-1 and TRBJ1-4, with a weak D call TRBD1 (6 bases). V lost 6 bases and J lost 0, with 14 bases in between. CDR1 is MGHRA and CDR2 is YSYEKL in the germline V gene. The CDR3 length is 16 residues. The CDR3 DNA sequence: TGCGCCAGCAGACCCTGGGGGCCCGCAACTAATGAAAAACTGTTTTTT. Translating it yields CASRPWGPATNEKLFF.

The J gene is TRBJ1-2, the V gene TRBV5-1, with D unclear. The ends were cut back, 0 bases at V and 6 bases at J, with 6 bases in the middle. Germline lookup yields CDR1 SGHRS and CDR2 YFSETQ. CDR3 length: 12 amino acids. The CDR3: CASSLAAHGYTF. In DNA form, the CDR3 reads TGCGCCAGCAGCTTGGCCGCCCATGGCTACACCTTC.

CDR3 in amino acids: CASSLGLAGVLSYNEQFF. The CDR3 DNA follows: TGTGCCAGCAGTTTAGGACTAGCGGGGGTACTCTCCTACAATGAGCAGTTCTTC. This chain connects TRBV28 to TRBJ2-1, with TRBD2 matching over 13 bases. The CDR3 has 18 amino acids. V trimming: 2 bases; J trimming: 0 bases; junction bases outside the gene matches: 4. The germline CDR1 and CDR2 sequences are MDHEN and SYDVKM.

Only a few counts were recorded for this clone. The chain joins TRBV28 to TRBJ1-6; tentatively, D is TRBD1 (5 bases). Trimming removed 8 bases at V and 7 bases at J, with 9 bases between. The CDR3 has 12 residues. In germline, CDR1 is MDHEN, CDR2 SYDVKM. CDR3 nucleotide sequence: TGTGCCAGCTACGACAGAAATTCACCCCTCCACTTT. Protein: CASYDRNSPLHF.

V usage is TRBV27 and J usage is TRBJ2-4; no definite D call. V was cut by 1 base and J by 7 bases, with 8 bases left in between. The V gene's germline CDR1 is MNHEY and CDR2 SMNVEV (reference sequence). CDR3 length: 13 amino acids. CDR3 in DNA: TGTGCCAGCAGTTTATACGGGCCCAACATTCAGTACTTC. It translates to CASSLYGPNIQYF.

The rearrangement uses TRBV27 and TRBJ1-5, with 7 nucleotides matching TRBD1. CDR1 and CDR2 from the germline V gene are MNHEY and SMNVEV (reference sequence). The CDR3 has 18 amino acids. The J segment lost 4 bases and the V segment lost 2 bases, leaving 14 bases of the junction unmatched. Here the CDR3 reads CASSLRGRGGGGNQPQHF. CDR3 sequence (DNA): TGTGCCAGCAGTTTAAGGGGGCGGGGCGGGGGCGGGAATCAGCCCCAGCATTTT.

The V call is TRBV7-9, the J call TRBJ2-5; D possibly uses TRBD1 or TRBD2 (5 bases each). V lost 1 base to trimming and J lost 5 bases, with 14 bases between them. This CDR3 region has 15 residues. Germline V CDR1 and CDR2: SEHNR, FQNEAQ (reference sequence). CDR3 bases: TGTGCCAGCAGCTTAGACACGGGGACGCGGGAGACCCAGTACTTC. It codes for CASSLDTGTRETQYF.

The chain is built from TRBV9 and TRBJ2-1; TRBD1 is a possible D gene (7 bases). The CDR3 covers 15 residues. Trimming left V 6 bases short and J 9 bases short, with 22 bases between. From germline, CDR1 is SGDLS and CDR2 YYNGEE. CDR3 sequence reads: CASTRREDRQGEQFF. The DNA for the CDR3 is TGTGCCAGCACCCGTAGGGAGGACAGGCAGGGTGAGCAGTTCTTC.

The J gene is TRBJ2-7, the V gene TRBV5-1, with D perhaps matching TRBD1 or TRBD2 (6 bases each). Trimming took off 0 bases at V and 7 bases at J, with 14 bases between the two ends. Germline V CDR1 and CDR2: SGHRS, YFSETQ. The CDR3 runs 14 residues. CDR3: CASSLEGGIGEQYF. CDR3 nucleotides: TGCGCCAGCAGCTTGGAAGGGGGGATAGGGGAGCAGTACTTC.

In nucleotides, the CDR3 is TGTGCCAGCAGCTTAGCGCTGTCGGGCGGATATCAGCCCCAGCATTTT. Translating it yields CASSLALSGGYQPQHF. V gene TRBV7-9 combines with J gene TRBJ1-5; no clear D. Germline lookup yields CDR1 SEHNR and CDR2 FQNEAQ (reference sequence). This CDR3 contains 16 residues. V was pared by 0 bases and J by 5 bases, with 14 bases between.

This clone came up once. The gene calls are TRBV4-2 and TRBJ1-6; D might be TRBD1 (5 bases). With 0 bases removed from V and 4 bases from J, the gap between germline ends came to 13 bases. The CDR3 is made up of 17 amino acids. Germline CDR1 reads LGHNA; CDR2 reads YNFKEQ. For the CDR3, the DNA is TGTGCCAGCAGCCAAGATAGTCCAGGGCTATATAATTCACCCCTCCACTTT. Translating gives CASSQDSPGLYNSPLHF.

The chain employs TRBV7-2 and TRBJ1-3; D not certain. CDR1 and CDR2 (germline): SGHTA, FQGNSA. V lost 3 bases and J 4 bases, leaving 10 bases between the germline ends. The CDR3 runs to 14 residues. The CDR3 nucleotides read TGTGCCAGCAGCTTCGACGGACTCGGAAACACCATATATTTT. Encoded protein: CASSFDGLGNTIYF.

The rearrangement links TRBV9 to TRBJ1-4; the D gene is possibly TRBD1 (5 bases). Germline-derived CDR1 and CDR2 are SGDLS and YYNGEE. The CDR3 runs 15 residues. Trimming stripped 6 bases from V and 3 bases from J, with 15 bases between. The CDR3: CASTPLGGANEKLFF. The DNA of the CDR3 is TGTGCCAGCACCCCGCTGGGGGGTGCTAATGAAAAACTGTTTTTT.